Below, 5 T cell receptor beta chains from the same sample are listed, as sequenced in a study of blood T cell repertoires in COVID-19. Repertoires were generated with immunoSEQ multiplex PCR, while TCRdb's copy carries only in-frame clones and drops some. This table has about 46,000 clones, 80% to 90% appearing once. The sample was peripheral blood. These receptors were collected from an elderly woman with COVID-19, enrolled during active disease.

The chain couples TRBV28 to TRBJ1-5, with unresolved D. CDR3 length: 16 amino acids. The V gene's germline CDR1 is MDHEN and CDR2 SYDVKM. V was trimmed by 3 bases and J by 0 bases, leaving 12 bases between them. The CDR3 sequence is CASSFVGSYSNQPQHF. In DNA form, the CDR3 reads TGTGCCAGCAGTTTTGTGGGCAGCTATAGCAATCAGCCCCAGCATTTT.

This clone was detected only once. This chain connects TRBV6-2 or TRBV6-3 to TRBJ2-3, with 9 nucleotides matching TRBD2. This CDR3 has 15 residues. Germline V CDR1 and CDR2: MNHEY, SVGEGT. V shed 2 bases, J shed 6 bases, and the junction held 6 bases outside the gene matches. CDR3 residues: CASSYIAGASDTQYF. CDR3 nucleotides: TGTGCCAGCAGTTACATAGCGGGAGCGTCCGATACGCAGTATTTT.

The CDR3 region is CSVDSPGNTGELFF. The DNA of the CDR3 is TGCAGCGTCGATAGTCCAGGGAACACCGGGGAGCTGTTTTTT. The gene calls are TRBV29-1 and TRBJ2-2; the D is unclear. CDR3 length: 14 amino acids. CDR1 is SQVTM, CDR2 ANQGSEA, per germline. V was pared by 6 bases and J by 1 base, with 12 bases between.

There are a few counts of this clone. This chain links TRBV5-4 with TRBJ2-1, with TRBD2 matching over 7 bases. Germline CDR1 and CDR2: SGHNT and YYREEE (reference sequence). The CDR3 contains 16 residues. Trimming at V came to 4 bases and at J to 0 bases, leaving 7 bases not matched to a gene. CDR3 region: CASSPGGASSYNEQFF. CDR3 nucleotides: TGTGCCAGCAGCCCGGGGGGTGCGAGCTCCTACAATGAGCAGTTCTTC.

This clone was detected only a few times. This may be a read error: a much more frequent sequence differs by one nucleotide. The V call is TRBV5-1, the J call TRBJ2-1, with 8 bases fitting TRBD2. The CDR3 has 16 amino acids. Germline V lookup: CDR1 SGHRS, CDR2 YFSETQ. CDR3 loop: CARSAGGAGGSNEQFF. DNA of the CDR3: TGCGCCCGCAGCGCTGGGGGGGCGGGAGGTAGCAATGAGCAGTTCTTC.